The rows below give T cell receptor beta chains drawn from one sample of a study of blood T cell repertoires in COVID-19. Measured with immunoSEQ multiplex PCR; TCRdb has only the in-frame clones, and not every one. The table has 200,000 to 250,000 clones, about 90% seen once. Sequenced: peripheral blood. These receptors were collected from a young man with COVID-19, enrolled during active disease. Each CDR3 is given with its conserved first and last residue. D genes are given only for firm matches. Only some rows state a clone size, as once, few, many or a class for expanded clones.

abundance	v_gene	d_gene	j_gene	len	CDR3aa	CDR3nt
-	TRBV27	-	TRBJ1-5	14	CASSSHGDYQPQHF	TGTGCCAGCAGTTCACACGGGGATTATCAGCCCCAGCATTTT
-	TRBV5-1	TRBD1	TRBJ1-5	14	CASSFGTGNQPQHF	TGCGCCAGCAGCTTCGGGACAGGGAACCAGCCCCAGCATTTT
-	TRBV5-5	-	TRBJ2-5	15	CASSLAPGRQETQYF	TGTGCCAGCAGCTTGGCCCCCGGCAGGCAAGAGACCCAGTACTTC
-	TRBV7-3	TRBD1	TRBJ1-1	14	CASSSSTGATEAFF	TGTGCCAGCAGCTCATCGACAGGGGCCACTGAAGCTTTCTTT
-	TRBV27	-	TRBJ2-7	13	CASRVSGIHEQYF	TGTGCCAGCAGGGTTTCAGGGATTCACGAGCAGTACTTC
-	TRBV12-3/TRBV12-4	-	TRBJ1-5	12	CASSLIGRQQHF	TGTGCCAGCAGTTTGATTGGCAGGCAACAGCATTTT
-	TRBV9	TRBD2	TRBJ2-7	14	CASSARDYSYEQYF	TGTGCCAGCAGCGCCCGGGACTATTCCTACGAGCAGTACTTC
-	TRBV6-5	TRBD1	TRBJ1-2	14	CASNPGQGNYGYTF	TGTGCCAGCAACCCGGGACAGGGGAACTATGGCTACACCTTC
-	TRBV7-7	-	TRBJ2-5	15	CASSLVAAGGETQYF	TGTGCCAGCAGCTTAGTTGCAGCAGGGGGGGAGACCCAGTACTTC
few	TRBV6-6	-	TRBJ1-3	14	CASTFELSGNTIYF	TGTGCCAGCACCTTCGAGCTCTCTGGAAACACCATATATTTT
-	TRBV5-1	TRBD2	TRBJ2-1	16	CASSLEGGGSYNEQFF	TGCGCCAGCAGCTTGGAAGGCGGGGGGTCCTACAATGAGCAGTTCTTC
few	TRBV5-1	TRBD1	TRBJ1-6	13	CASRDRDNSPLHF	TGCGCCAGCAGGGACAGGGATAATTCACCCCTCCACTTT
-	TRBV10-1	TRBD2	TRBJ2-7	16	CASSPLLAGATYEQYF	TGCGCCAGCAGTCCCCTTCTAGCGGGAGCTACCTACGAGCAGTACTTC
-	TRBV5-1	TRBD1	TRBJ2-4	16	CASSLGQGETKNIQYF	TGCGCCAGCAGCTTAGGACAGGGCGAAACCAAAAACATTCAGTACTTC
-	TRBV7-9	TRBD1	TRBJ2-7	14	CASSPGEGAYEQYF	TGTGCCAGCAGCCCCGGAGAGGGGGCGTACGAGCAGTACTTC
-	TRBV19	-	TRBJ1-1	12	CASSMARGEAFF	TGTGCCAGTAGTATGGCCAGGGGTGAAGCTTTCTTT
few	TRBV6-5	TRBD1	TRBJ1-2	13	CASSNLGQYGYTF	TGTGCCAGCAGTAACCTGGGACAGTATGGCTACACCTTC
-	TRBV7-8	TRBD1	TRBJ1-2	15	CASSLSLERGRGYTF	TGTGCCAGCAGCTTATCCCTCGAGAGGGGGCGAGGCTACACCTTC
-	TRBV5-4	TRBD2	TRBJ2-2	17	CASSLGLAGEGSRELFF	TGTGCCAGCAGCTTGGGGCTAGCGGGAGAGGGGAGCCGGGAGCTGTTTTTT
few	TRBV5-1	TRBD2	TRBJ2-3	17	CASSLGTRAGGADTQYF	TGCGCCAGCAGCTTGGGCACTCGAGCGGGGGGCGCAGATACGCAGTATTTT